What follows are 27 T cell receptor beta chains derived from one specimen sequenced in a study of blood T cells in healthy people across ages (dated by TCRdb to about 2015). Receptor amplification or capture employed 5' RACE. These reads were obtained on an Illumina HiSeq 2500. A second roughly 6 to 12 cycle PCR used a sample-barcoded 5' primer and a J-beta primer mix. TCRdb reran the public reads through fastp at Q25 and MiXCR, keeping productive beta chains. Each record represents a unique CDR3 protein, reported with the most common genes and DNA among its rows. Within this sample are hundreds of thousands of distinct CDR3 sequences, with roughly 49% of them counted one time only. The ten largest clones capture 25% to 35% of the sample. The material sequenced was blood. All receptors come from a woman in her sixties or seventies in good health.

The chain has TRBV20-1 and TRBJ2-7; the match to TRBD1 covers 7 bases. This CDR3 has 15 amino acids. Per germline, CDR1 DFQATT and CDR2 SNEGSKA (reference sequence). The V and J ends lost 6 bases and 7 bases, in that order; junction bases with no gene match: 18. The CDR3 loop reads CSAFVSGGAYNEQYF. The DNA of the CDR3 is TGCAGTGCCTTTGTTTCAGGGGGTGCCTACAATGAGCAGTACTTC.

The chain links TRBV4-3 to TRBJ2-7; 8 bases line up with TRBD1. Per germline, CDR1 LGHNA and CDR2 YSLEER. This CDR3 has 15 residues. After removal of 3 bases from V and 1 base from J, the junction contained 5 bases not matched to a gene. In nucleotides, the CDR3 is TGCGCCAGCAGCCACAATCACAGGGGGTCCTACGAGCAGTACTTC. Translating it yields CASSHNHRGSYEQYF.

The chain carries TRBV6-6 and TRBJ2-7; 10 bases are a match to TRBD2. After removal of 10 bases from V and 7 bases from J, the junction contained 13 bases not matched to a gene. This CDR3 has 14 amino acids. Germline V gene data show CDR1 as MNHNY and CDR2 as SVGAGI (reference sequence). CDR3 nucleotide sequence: TGTGCCATCGCTGGACTAGCGGATGTGAATGAGCAGTACTTC. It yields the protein CAIAGLADVNEQYF.

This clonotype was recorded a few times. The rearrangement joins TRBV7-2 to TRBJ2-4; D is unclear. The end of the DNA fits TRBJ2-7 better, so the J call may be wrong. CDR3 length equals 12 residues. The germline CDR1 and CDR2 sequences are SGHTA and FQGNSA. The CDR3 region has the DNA TGTGCCAGCAGCCTCATAATCCACGAGCAGTACTTC. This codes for CASSLIIHEQYF.

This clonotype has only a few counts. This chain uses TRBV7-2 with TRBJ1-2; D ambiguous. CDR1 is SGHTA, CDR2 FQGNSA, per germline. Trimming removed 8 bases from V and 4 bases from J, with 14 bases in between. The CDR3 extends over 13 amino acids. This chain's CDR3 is CASLENSAYGYTF. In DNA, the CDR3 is TGTGCCAGCTTGGAGAACTCGGCCTATGGCTACACCTTC.

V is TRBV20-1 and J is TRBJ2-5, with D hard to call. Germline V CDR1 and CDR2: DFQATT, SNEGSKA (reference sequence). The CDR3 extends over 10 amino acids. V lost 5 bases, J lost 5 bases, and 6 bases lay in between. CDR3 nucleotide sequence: TGCAGTGCTCTCGCGGAGACCCAGTACTTC. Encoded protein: CSALAETQYF.

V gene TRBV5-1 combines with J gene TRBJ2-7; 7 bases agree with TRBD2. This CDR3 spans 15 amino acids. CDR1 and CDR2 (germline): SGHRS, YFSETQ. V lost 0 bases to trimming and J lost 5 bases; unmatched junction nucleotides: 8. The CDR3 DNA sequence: TGCGCCAGCAGCTTGGGGAGCGGGACCGCCGACGAGCAGTACTTC. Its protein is CASSLGSGTADEQYF.

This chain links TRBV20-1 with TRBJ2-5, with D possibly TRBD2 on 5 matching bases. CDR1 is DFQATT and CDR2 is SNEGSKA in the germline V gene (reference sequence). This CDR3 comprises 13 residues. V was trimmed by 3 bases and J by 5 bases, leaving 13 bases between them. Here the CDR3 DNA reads TGCAGTGCTAGTACCGGGATCGGGGAGACCCAGTACTTC. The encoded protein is CSASTGIGETQYF.

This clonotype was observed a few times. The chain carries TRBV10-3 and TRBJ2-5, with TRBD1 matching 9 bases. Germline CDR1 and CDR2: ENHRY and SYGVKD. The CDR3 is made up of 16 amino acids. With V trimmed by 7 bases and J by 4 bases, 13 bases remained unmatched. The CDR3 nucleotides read TGTGCCATCACCCGAAACCCGACAGGGGGGGTAGAGACCCAGTACTTC. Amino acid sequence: CAITRNPTGGVETQYF.

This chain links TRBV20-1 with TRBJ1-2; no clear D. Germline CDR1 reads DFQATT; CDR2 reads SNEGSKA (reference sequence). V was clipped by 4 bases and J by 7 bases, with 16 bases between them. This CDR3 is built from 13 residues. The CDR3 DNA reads TGCAGTGCTACAAAACCCTCGTTGCGTGGCTACACCTTC. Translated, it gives CSATKPSLRGYTF.

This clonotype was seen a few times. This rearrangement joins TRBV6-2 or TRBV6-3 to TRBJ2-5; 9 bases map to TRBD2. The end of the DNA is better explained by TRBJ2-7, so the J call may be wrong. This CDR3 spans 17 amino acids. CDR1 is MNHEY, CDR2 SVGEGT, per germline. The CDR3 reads CASSSAGTSRTRYEQYF. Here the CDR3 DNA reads TGTGCCAGCAGTTCTGCCGGGACTAGCCGGACCCGCTACGAGCAGTACTTC.

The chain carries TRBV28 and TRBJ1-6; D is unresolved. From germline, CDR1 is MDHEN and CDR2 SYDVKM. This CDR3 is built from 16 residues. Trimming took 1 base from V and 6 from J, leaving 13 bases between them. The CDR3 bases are TGTGCCAGCAGTTTATATCCGGGATTCACTAATTCACCCCTCCACTTT. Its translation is CASSLYPGFTNSPLHF.

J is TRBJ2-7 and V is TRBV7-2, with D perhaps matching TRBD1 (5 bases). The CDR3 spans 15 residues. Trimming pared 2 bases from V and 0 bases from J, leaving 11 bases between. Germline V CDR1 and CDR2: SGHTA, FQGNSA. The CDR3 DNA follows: TGTGCCAGCAGCTTACAGGGTTATAGCTCCTACGAGCAGTACTTC. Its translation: CASSLQGYSSYEQYF. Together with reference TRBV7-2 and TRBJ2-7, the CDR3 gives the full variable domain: GAGVSQSPSNKVTEKGKDVELRCDPISGHTALYWYRQSLGQGLEFLIYFQGNSAPDKSGLPSDRFSAERTGGSVSTLTIQRTQQEDSAVYLCASSLQGYSSYEQYFGPGTRLTVT.

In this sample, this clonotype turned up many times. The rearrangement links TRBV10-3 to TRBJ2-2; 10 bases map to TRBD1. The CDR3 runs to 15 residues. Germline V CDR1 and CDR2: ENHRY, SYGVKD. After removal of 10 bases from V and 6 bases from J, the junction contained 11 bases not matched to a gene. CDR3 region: CATAPRTGGSGELFF. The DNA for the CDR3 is TGTGCCACCGCCCCCCGGACAGGGGGATCCGGGGAGCTGTTTTTT.

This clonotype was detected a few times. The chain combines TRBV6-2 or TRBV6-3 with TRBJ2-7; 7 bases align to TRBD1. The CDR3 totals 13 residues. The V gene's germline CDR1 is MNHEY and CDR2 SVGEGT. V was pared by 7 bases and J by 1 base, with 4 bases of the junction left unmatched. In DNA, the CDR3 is TGTGCCAGCACCGACAGGGTTTCCTACGAGCAGTACTTC. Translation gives CASTDRVSYEQYF.

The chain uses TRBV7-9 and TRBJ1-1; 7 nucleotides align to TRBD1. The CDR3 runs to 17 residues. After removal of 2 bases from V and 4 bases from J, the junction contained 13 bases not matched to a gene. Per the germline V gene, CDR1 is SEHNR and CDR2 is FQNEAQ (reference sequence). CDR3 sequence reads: CASSLYRQGAQGTEAFF. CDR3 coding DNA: TGTGCCAGCAGCTTATATCGACAGGGAGCGCAGGGCACTGAAGCTTTCTTT.

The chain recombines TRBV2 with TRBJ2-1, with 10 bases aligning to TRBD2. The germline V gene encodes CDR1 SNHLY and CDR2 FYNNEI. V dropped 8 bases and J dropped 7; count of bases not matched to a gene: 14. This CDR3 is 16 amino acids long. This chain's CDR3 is CASGQRSSGSPNEQFF. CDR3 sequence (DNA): TGTGCCAGCGGCCAAAGGTCTAGCGGGAGTCCGAATGAGCAGTTCTTC.

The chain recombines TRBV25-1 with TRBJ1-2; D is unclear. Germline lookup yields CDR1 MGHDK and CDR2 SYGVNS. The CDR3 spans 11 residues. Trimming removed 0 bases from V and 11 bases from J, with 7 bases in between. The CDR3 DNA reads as TGTGCCAGCAGTGAATATCAACAATACACCTTC. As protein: CASSEYQQYTF.

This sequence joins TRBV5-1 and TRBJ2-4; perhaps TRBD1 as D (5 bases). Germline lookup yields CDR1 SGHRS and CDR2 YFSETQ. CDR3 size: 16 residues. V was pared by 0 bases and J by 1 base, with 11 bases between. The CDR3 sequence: CASSLDPQGAKNIQYF. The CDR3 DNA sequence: TGCGCCAGCAGCTTGGATCCGCAGGGTGCCAAAAACATTCAGTACTTC.

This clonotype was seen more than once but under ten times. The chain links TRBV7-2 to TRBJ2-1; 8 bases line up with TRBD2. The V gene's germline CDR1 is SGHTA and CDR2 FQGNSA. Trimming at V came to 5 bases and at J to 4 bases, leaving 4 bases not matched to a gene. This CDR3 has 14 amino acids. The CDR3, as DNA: TGTGCCAGCAGCACGGGACTAGAATACAATGAGCAGTTCTTC. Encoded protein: CASSTGLEYNEQFF.

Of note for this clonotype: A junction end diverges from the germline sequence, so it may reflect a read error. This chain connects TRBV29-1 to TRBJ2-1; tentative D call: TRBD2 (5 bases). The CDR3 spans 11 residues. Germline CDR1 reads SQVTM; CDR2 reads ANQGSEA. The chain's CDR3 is CNVEWRDEQFF. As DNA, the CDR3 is TGCAACGTTGAATGGCGGGATGAGCAGTTCTTC.

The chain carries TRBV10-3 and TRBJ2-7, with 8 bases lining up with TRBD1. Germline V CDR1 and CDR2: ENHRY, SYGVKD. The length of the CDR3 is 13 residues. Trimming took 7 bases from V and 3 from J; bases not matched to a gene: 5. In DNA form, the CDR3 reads TGTGCCATCACTAGTGGACAGGGCTACGAGCAGTACTTC. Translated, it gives CAITSGQGYEQYF.

The CDR3 is CASSDSQRGSRAFF. CDR3 in DNA: TGTGCCAGCAGTGACTCCCAAAGGGGGAGTCGGGCTTTCTTT. The chain recombines TRBV25-1 with TRBJ1-1; a possible D gene is TRBD1 (6 bases). This CDR3 comprises 14 residues. V was cut by 3 bases and J by 11 bases, with 19 bases left in between. The germline V gene encodes CDR1 MGHDK and CDR2 SYGVNS.

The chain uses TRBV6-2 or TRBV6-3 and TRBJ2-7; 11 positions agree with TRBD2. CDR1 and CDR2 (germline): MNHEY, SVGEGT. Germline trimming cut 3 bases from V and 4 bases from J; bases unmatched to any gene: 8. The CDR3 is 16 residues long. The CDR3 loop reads CASSYGATSGKYEQYF. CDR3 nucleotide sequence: TGTGCCAGCAGTTATGGGGCGACTAGCGGGAAATACGAGCAGTACTTC.

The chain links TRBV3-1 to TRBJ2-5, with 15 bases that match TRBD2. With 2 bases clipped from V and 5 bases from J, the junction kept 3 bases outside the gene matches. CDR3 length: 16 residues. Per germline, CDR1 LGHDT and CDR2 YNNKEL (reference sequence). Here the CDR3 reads CASSQLGTSGRETQYF. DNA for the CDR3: TGTGCCAGCAGCCAACTGGGGACTAGCGGGAGGGAGACCCAGTACTTC.

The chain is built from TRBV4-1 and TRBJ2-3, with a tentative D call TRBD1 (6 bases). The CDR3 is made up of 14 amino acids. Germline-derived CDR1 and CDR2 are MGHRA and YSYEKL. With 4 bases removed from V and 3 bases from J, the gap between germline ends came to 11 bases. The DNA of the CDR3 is TGCGCCAGCAGCCGGACAGAGAGAACAGATACGCAGTATTTT. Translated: CASSRTERTDTQYF.

CDR3 sequence (DNA): TGTGCATCCGGGACAGGGGCCCCGAGCTCCTATAATTCACCCCTCCACTTT. It specifies CASGTGAPSSYNSPLHF. The genes are TRBV30 and TRBJ1-6; 10 bases line up with TRBD1. The CDR3 spans 17 residues. Germline assignment: CDR1 GTSNPN and CDR2 SVGIG (reference sequence).